Listed below are T cell receptor beta chains from one sample, sequenced in a study of STAT5B mutations in CD4+ large granular lymphocyte leukemia. Method: immunoSEQ multiplex PCR; TCRdb's copy keeps in-frame clones and lacks some. The data hold 20,000 or so clones, with around 76% observed a single time. Material: CD4+ T cells from blood buffy coats. The source of these receptors is a human donor in good health. The CDR3 runs from the conserved cysteine through the conserved F or W. The D gene is left open where the match is weak. Only some rows state a clone size, as once, few, many or a class for expanded clones.

j_gene: TRBJ2-7
v_gene: TRBV28
d_gene: TRBD1
abundance: -
CDR3aa: CASSDRMGQGGYEQYF
CDR3nt: TGTGCCAGCAGCGACCGGATGGGACAGGGGGGATACGAGCAGTACTTC

j_gene: TRBJ1-1
v_gene: TRBV9
d_gene: TRBD1
abundance: -
CDR3aa: CASSVEPRGTEAFF
CDR3nt: TGTGCCAGCAGCGTAGAGCCCAGGGGGACTGAAGCTTTCTTT

j_gene: TRBJ1-4
v_gene: TRBV27
d_gene: -
abundance: -
CDR3aa: CASSAPGSTNEKLFF
CDR3nt: TGTGCCAGCAGTGCCCCCGGCTCAACTAATGAAAAACTGTTTTTT

j_gene: TRBJ2-3
v_gene: TRBV6-6
d_gene: TRBD1
abundance: -
CDR3aa: CASSYPDRAPDTQYF
CDR3nt: TGTGCCAGCAGTTACCCCGACAGGGCCCCAGATACGCAGTATTTT

j_gene: TRBJ1-3
v_gene: TRBV28
d_gene: -
abundance: -
CDR3aa: CASSPTGASGNTIYF
CDR3nt: TGTGCCAGCAGTCCGACGGGGGCGTCCGGAAACACCATATATTTT

j_gene: TRBJ2-1
v_gene: TRBV30
d_gene: TRBD1
abundance: -
CDR3aa: CAWGGQAYNEQFF
CDR3nt: TGTGCCTGGGGGGGACAGGCATACAATGAGCAGTTCTTC

j_gene: TRBJ2-2
v_gene: TRBV6-5
d_gene: -
abundance: -
CDR3aa: CASSSLTGELFF
CDR3nt: TGTGCCAGCAGTTCCCTTACCGGGGAGCTGTTTTTT

j_gene: TRBJ1-6
v_gene: TRBV2
d_gene: -
abundance: few
CDR3aa: CASSGKGSVGSPLHF
CDR3nt: TGTGCCAGTTCAGGAAAGGGTTCTGTGGGCTCACCCCTCCACTTT

j_gene: TRBJ2-1
v_gene: TRBV5-1
d_gene: -
abundance: -
CDR3aa: CASSLAGSGSYNEQFF
CDR3nt: TGCGCCAGCAGCTTGGCCGGGAGTGGGTCCTACAATGAGCAGTTCTTC

j_gene: TRBJ2-3
v_gene: TRBV15
d_gene: TRBD1
abundance: -
CDR3aa: CATRNRGQTDTQYF
CDR3nt: TGTGCCACCCGGAACAGGGGGCAAACAGATACGCAGTATTTT

j_gene: TRBJ2-7
v_gene: TRBV7-2
d_gene: -
abundance: once
CDR3aa: CASSLAERPYEQYF
CDR3nt: TGTGCCAGCAGCTTAGCGGAGAGGCCCTACGAGCAGTACTTC

j_gene: TRBJ1-4
v_gene: TRBV4-3
d_gene: -
abundance: -
CDR3aa: CASSQDLAGAEKLFF
CDR3nt: TGCGCCAGCAGCCAAGATTTGGCAGGAGCCGAAAAACTGTTTTTT

j_gene: TRBJ2-2
v_gene: TRBV6-1
d_gene: TRBD2
abundance: -
CDR3aa: CASSGVSGVRTGELFF
CDR3nt: TGTGCCAGCAGTGGGGTTAGCGGGGTGAGGACCGGGGAGCTGTTTTTT

j_gene: TRBJ2-5
v_gene: TRBV6-5
d_gene: -
abundance: few
CDR3aa: CASQGGVGPGYF
CDR3nt: TGTGCCTCCCAAGGGGGGGTCGGGCCTGGGTACTTC

j_gene: TRBJ1-1
v_gene: TRBV10-2
d_gene: -
abundance: -
CDR3aa: CASSEFQGAFF
CDR3nt: TGCGCCAGCAGTGAGTTCCAGGGGGCTTTCTTT

j_gene: TRBJ2-1
v_gene: TRBV5-1
d_gene: TRBD2
abundance: -
CDR3aa: CASSLLAGVGSNEQFF
CDR3nt: TGCGCCAGCAGCTTATTAGCGGGAGTGGGGTCCAATGAGCAGTTCTTC

j_gene: TRBJ1-5
v_gene: TRBV19
d_gene: -
abundance: once
CDR3aa: CASSISFLAGTQHF
CDR3nt: TGTGCCAGTAGTATTAGTTTCTTGGCCGGGACCCAGCATTTT

j_gene: TRBJ2-1
v_gene: TRBV10-3
d_gene: -
abundance: -
CDR3aa: CAIRGTDYNEQFF
CDR3nt: TGTGCCATCAGGGGGACGGACTACAATGAGCAGTTCTTC

j_gene: TRBJ2-2
v_gene: TRBV6-5
d_gene: -
abundance: few
CDR3aa: CASRSTANTGELFF
CDR3nt: TGTGCCAGCAGGAGCACTGCAAACACCGGGGAGCTGTTTTTT

j_gene: TRBJ2-7
v_gene: TRBV6-5
d_gene: -
abundance: -
CDR3aa: CASSSTGGALYEQYF
CDR3nt: TGTGCCAGCAGTTCCACCGGGGGTGCTTTGTACGAGCAGTACTTC

j_gene: TRBJ1-1
v_gene: TRBV11-2
d_gene: TRBD1
abundance: -
CDR3aa: CASSVTGGANTEAFF
CDR3nt: TGTGCCAGCAGCGTCACAGGGGGTGCGAACACTGAAGCTTTCTTT

j_gene: TRBJ2-2
v_gene: TRBV5-1
d_gene: -
abundance: few
CDR3aa: CASSSVANANTGELFF
CDR3nt: TGCGCCAGCAGCAGTGTCGCCAACGCGAACACCGGGGAGCTGTTTTTT

j_gene: TRBJ1-5
v_gene: TRBV30
d_gene: -
abundance: -
CDR3aa: CAWGEGGLQPQHF
CDR3nt: TGTGCCTGGGGGGAGGGAGGGTTACAGCCCCAGCATTTT

j_gene: TRBJ2-5
v_gene: TRBV5-5
d_gene: -
abundance: once
CDR3aa: CASRIRDTQSGETQYF
CDR3nt: TGTGCCAGCCGAATCCGGGACACACAATCGGGAGAGACCCAGTACTTC

j_gene: TRBJ1-2
v_gene: TRBV18
d_gene: -
abundance: -
CDR3aa: CASSPKPLRGYTF
CDR3nt: TGTGCCAGCTCACCAAAACCTCTGAGGGGCTACACCTTC

j_gene: TRBJ1-4
v_gene: TRBV5-1
d_gene: TRBD1
abundance: once
CDR3aa: CASSLVGTGGEKLFF
CDR3nt: TGCGCCAGCAGCTTGGTCGGGACAGGGGGTGAAAAACTGTTTTTT

j_gene: TRBJ1-2
v_gene: TRBV9
d_gene: -
abundance: -
CDR3aa: CASSNHYGYTF
CDR3nt: TGTGCCAGCAGCAATCATTATGGCTACACCTTC

j_gene: TRBJ1-2
v_gene: TRBV11-2
d_gene: -
abundance: -
CDR3aa: CASSSTGGNYGYTF
CDR3nt: TGTGCCAGCAGCTCTACTGGTGGGAACTATGGCTACACCTTC

j_gene: TRBJ2-3
v_gene: TRBV30
d_gene: -
abundance: few
CDR3aa: CAWRSGGTSTDTQYF
CDR3nt: TGTGCCTGGAGGAGCGGCGGGACTAGCACAGATACGCAGTATTTT

j_gene: TRBJ2-5
v_gene: TRBV20-1
d_gene: -
abundance: -
CDR3aa: CSGRVQETQYF
CDR3nt: TGCAGTGGAAGGGTCCAAGAGACCCAGTACTTC

j_gene: TRBJ1-5
v_gene: TRBV4-2
d_gene: TRBD1
abundance: -
CDR3aa: CASSQGSTGSNQPQHF
CDR3nt: TGTGCCAGCAGCCAAGGCTCGACAGGGAGCAATCAGCCCCAGCATTTT

j_gene: TRBJ2-1
v_gene: TRBV4-3
d_gene: -
abundance: -
CDR3aa: CASSQDIGVQSPEQFF
CDR3nt: TGCGCCAGCAGCCAAGATATCGGGGTGCAATCGCCTGAGCAGTTCTTC

j_gene: TRBJ2-7
v_gene: TRBV14
d_gene: -
abundance: -
CDR3aa: CASSHPQYGTRSYEQYF
CDR3nt: TGTGCCAGCAGCCATCCCCAGTACGGGACACGCTCCTACGAGCAGTACTTC

j_gene: TRBJ2-1
v_gene: TRBV10-3
d_gene: -
abundance: -
CDR3aa: CAISDSASYNEQFF
CDR3nt: TGTGCCATCAGTGATAGCGCGAGCTACAATGAGCAGTTCTTC

j_gene: TRBJ2-2
v_gene: TRBV13
d_gene: TRBD1
abundance: -
CDR3aa: CASSPRDRYTGELFF
CDR3nt: TGTGCCAGCAGCCCCCGGGACAGGTACACCGGGGAGCTGTTTTTT

j_gene: TRBJ2-1
v_gene: TRBV6-4
d_gene: TRBD2
abundance: -
CDR3aa: CASSDRTSGSDEQFF
CDR3nt: TGTGCCAGCAGTGACCGGACTAGCGGGTCGGATGAGCAGTTCTTC

j_gene: TRBJ1-1
v_gene: TRBV4-1
d_gene: -
abundance: -
CDR3aa: CASSQDPHRYTEAFF
CDR3nt: TGCGCCAGCAGCCAAGACCCCCACAGGTATACTGAAGCTTTCTTT

j_gene: TRBJ1-5
v_gene: TRBV19
d_gene: -
abundance: -
CDR3aa: CASSIGPDNQPQHF
CDR3nt: TGTGCCAGTAGTATAGGGCCAGATAATCAGCCCCAGCATTTT

j_gene: TRBJ2-7
v_gene: TRBV6-6
d_gene: -
abundance: -
CDR3aa: CASREGNNEQYF
CDR3nt: TGTGCCAGCAGGGAGGGGAACAACGAGCAGTACTTC

j_gene: TRBJ2-5
v_gene: TRBV11-3
d_gene: -
abundance: -
CDR3aa: CASSFGETQYF
CDR3nt: TGTGCCAGCAGCTTTGGGGAGACCCAGTACTTC

j_gene: TRBJ2-4
v_gene: TRBV5-1
d_gene: TRBD1
abundance: -
CDR3aa: CASSLIPGQGNIQYF
CDR3nt: TGCGCCAGCAGCTTGATACCGGGACAGGGAAACATTCAGTACTTC

j_gene: TRBJ2-7
v_gene: TRBV5-1
d_gene: -
abundance: -
CDR3aa: CASSLRGSYEQYF
CDR3nt: TGCGCCAGCAGCTTGCGGGGGTCCTACGAGCAGTACTTC

j_gene: TRBJ2-5
v_gene: TRBV18
d_gene: -
abundance: -
CDR3aa: CASSPSPVQETQYF
CDR3nt: TGTGCCAGCTCACCTAGCCCTGTCCAAGAGACCCAGTACTTC

j_gene: TRBJ1-2
v_gene: TRBV5-4
d_gene: -
abundance: -
CDR3aa: CASSLGSPAHLLYYGYTF
CDR3nt: TGTGCCAGCAGCTTGGGCTCGCCGGCGCATCTTTTGTACTATGGCTACACCTTC

j_gene: TRBJ2-1
v_gene: TRBV28
d_gene: TRBD2
abundance: -
CDR3aa: CASSFSGGAKNEQFF
CDR3nt: TGTGCCAGCAGTTTTAGCGGGGGGGCCAAGAATGAGCAGTTCTTC

j_gene: TRBJ2-3
v_gene: TRBV13
d_gene: TRBD2
abundance: -
CDR3aa: CASSLGVAAGGRSDTQYF
CDR3nt: TGTGCCAGCAGCTTAGGCGTTGCAGCGGGAGGGAGGTCAGATACGCAGTATTTT

j_gene: TRBJ1-5
v_gene: TRBV2
d_gene: -
abundance: few
CDR3aa: CASSVVSGNQPQHF
CDR3nt: TGTGCCAGCAGCGTGGTCTCTGGCAATCAGCCCCAGCATTTT

j_gene: TRBJ1-1
v_gene: TRBV18
d_gene: TRBD1
abundance: -
CDR3aa: CASSPGQGSYSTEAFF
CDR3nt: TGTGCCAGCTCACCGGGACAGGGGTCGTACAGCACTGAAGCTTTCTTT

j_gene: TRBJ1-4
v_gene: TRBV6-1
d_gene: TRBD1
abundance: -
CDR3aa: CASARQGTNEKLFF
CDR3nt: TGTGCCAGCGCTCGACAGGGAACTAATGAAAAACTGTTTTTT

j_gene: TRBJ1-5
v_gene: TRBV5-8
d_gene: TRBD1
abundance: -
CDR3aa: CASSPGQVSNQPQHF
CDR3nt: TGTGCCAGCAGCCCCGGACAGGTCAGCAATCAGCCCCAGCATTTT